One T cell receptor (beta chain) is described in this entry. This CDR3 region has 13 residues. Trimming took 4 bases from V and 8 from J, leaving 13 bases between them. Germline CDR1 and CDR2: SGHNT and YYREEE (reference sequence). In the original workflow: Amplification of reference gene primers was used by the study to estimate nucleated cell counts. Produced via immunoSEQ multiplex PCR; TCRdb's table is partial and in-frame only. V and J calls and clone size follow that table, whereas D and trimming were derived from the DNA. Of over 200,000 clones in the sample, over 80% were seen once. This sample was taken from a study of blood T cell repertoires in COVID-19. The overall study: The United States, Italy and Spain supplied acute and convalescent COVID-19 samples.

This TCR was recovered from a middle-aged man with acute or convalescent COVID-19. The sample consisted of peripheral blood. The chain carries TRBV5-4 and TRBJ2-1, with a weak D call TRBD1 (5 bases). The CDR3 nucleotides read TGTGCCAGCAGCCCCTCGTGGGGCGATGAGCAGTTCTTC. Its protein is CASSPSWGDEQFF.